These T cell receptor beta chains were read from a single sample in a study of PD-1 blockade in mismatch repair-deficient tumors. These receptors lack a known antigen. Libraries were prepared by immunoSEQ multiplex PCR; TCRdb keeps only in-frame clonotypes and omits some of them. The repertoire consists of 16,000 or so clones, with less than 85% occurring once and the leading ten covering about a tenth. The sequencing here drew on cells cultured in vitro, taken from a patient treated with pembrolizumab. The receptors come from an adult with mismatch repair-deficient cancer. Each CDR3 is given with its conserved first and last residue. D genes are given only for firm matches. Not all rows give a size; the values are once, few, many and, for expanded clones, a class.

TRBV6-5	13	TRBJ2-1	once	NA	TGTGCCAGCAGTTACTCAGGGGTTCATGAGCAGTTCTTC	CASSYSGVHEQFF
TRBV14	13	TRBJ1-2	NA	NA	TGTGCCAGCAGCCAAGCTCAGGCGGATGGCTACACCTTC	CASSQAQADGYTF
TRBV6-5	14	TRBJ2-2	once	TRBD2	TGTGCCAGCAGAGCGGGAGGGGGCACCGGGGAGCTGTTTTTT	CASRAGGGTGELFF
TRBV6-1	10	TRBJ1-1	NA	NA	TGTGCCAGCCAAAACACTGAAGCTTTCTTT	CASQNTEAFF
TRBV2	13	TRBJ2-1	NA	NA	TGTGCCAGCAAGGACACCGACTACAATGAGCAGTTCTTC	CASKDTDYNEQFF
TRBV28	17	TRBJ2-1	NA	NA	TGTGCCAGCAGTTTACTAGGGCCGGGCCTAGGATTAAATGAGCAGTTCTTC	CASSLLGPGLGLNEQFF
TRBV28	14	TRBJ1-2	NA	TRBD1	TGTGCCAGCAGCACAGGGGGCAGTAACTATGGCTACACCTTC	CASSTGGSNYGYTF
TRBV11-2	12	TRBJ1-2	NA	TRBD1	TGTGCCAGCAGCTGGGACAGTTATGGCTACACCTTC	CASSWDSYGYTF
TRBV10-3	15	TRBJ2-1	NA	TRBD2	TGTGCCACAAGGACTAGCGGGATTTGGGACAATGAGCAGTTCTTC	CATRTSGIWDNEQFF
TRBV7-9	15	TRBJ2-7	NA	TRBD2	TGTGCCAGCAGCCGTACCGGGACTAGGGACTACGAGCAGTACTTC	CASSRTGTRDYEQYF
TRBV4-1	15	TRBJ1-5	NA	NA	TGCGCCAGCAGCCAAGGCCTGTATAGCAATCAGCCCCAGCATTTT	CASSQGLYSNQPQHF
TRBV6-1	11	TRBJ1-6	NA	NA	TGTGCCAGCAGTGTCGGACGGCCCCTCCACTTT	CASSVGRPLHF
TRBV29-1	12	TRBJ1-1	NA	NA	TGCAGCGCGCTGACAGGCTGGACTGAAGCTTTCTTT	CSALTGWTEAFF
TRBV27	14	TRBJ2-1	few	TRBD2	TGTGCCAGCAGTCCGCTAGCGGTACATTATGAGCAGTTCTTC	CASSPLAVHYEQFF
TRBV9	12	TRBJ2-2	NA	NA	TGTGCCAGCAGCGGACGGGTTGGGGAGCTGTTTTTT	CASSGRVGELFF
TRBV10-1	15	TRBJ2-1	NA	TRBD2	TGCGCCAGCAGTACCGGGACTAGCGGGACGGATGAGCAGTTCTTC	CASSTGTSGTDEQFF
TRBV7-9	13	TRBJ1-5	NA	NA	TGTGCCAGCAGCCAGGCCCTCAATCAGCCCCAGCATTTT	CASSQALNQPQHF